The T cell receptor beta chain described here comes from a study of T cells in Graves' hyperthyroidism and ophthalmopathy. Study overall: Peripheral blood sampling occurred at initial diagnosis, before any treatment.

What was amplified from RNA transcripts were TCR beta CDR3 regions. The HTBI primer set drove a first-round RT-PCR of the TCR CDR3. TCRdb passed the multiplex PCR reads through MiXCR, listing each CDR3 protein once. The sample lists a few hundred thousand distinct CDR3 sequences, about 15% occurring once. V was clipped by 6 bases and J by 4 bases; unmatched bases: 13. The CDR3 is 16 amino acids. In this sample, this clonotype turned up many times. Each diagnosis drew on symptoms, thyroxine, TRAb, thyroid ultrasound and orbital computed tomography findings. The clonotype comes from a woman in her 30s with Graves' hyperthyroidism. V is TRBV12-3 or TRBV12-4 and J is TRBJ1-1, with TRBD1 matching over 8 bases. Sequences were obtained from blood. The CDR3 protein is CASRDRTGSLGTEAFF. The CDR3 coding sequence is TGTGCCAGCAGGGATCGGACAGGGTCCCTGGGCACTGAAGCTTTCTTT.